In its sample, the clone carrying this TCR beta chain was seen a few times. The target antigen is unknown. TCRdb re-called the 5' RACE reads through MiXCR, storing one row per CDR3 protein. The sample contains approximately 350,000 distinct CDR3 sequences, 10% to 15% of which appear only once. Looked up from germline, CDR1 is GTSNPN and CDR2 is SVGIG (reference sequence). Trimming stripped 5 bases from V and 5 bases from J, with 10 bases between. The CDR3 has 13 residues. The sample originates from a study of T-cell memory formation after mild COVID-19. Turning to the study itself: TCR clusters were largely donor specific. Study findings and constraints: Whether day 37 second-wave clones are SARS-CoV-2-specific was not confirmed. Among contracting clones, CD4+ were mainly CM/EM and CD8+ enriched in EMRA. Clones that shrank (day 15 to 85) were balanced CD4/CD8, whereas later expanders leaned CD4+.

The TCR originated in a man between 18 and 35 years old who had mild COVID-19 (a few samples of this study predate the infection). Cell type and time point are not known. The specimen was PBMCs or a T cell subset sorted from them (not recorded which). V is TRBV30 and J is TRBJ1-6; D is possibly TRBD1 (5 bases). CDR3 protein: CAWGTWDNSPLHF. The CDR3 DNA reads TGTGCCTGGGGGACCTGGGATAATTCACCCCTCCACTTT.